This entry lists 32 T cell receptor beta chains sequenced from one sample in a study of CD8+ T cells in alopecia areata. Indicated treatment: oral pan-JAK inhibitor, 5-10 mg twice daily. Extracted from the samples, RNA was reverse transcribed into cDNA to serve as the sequencing template. Repertoires were generated with immunoSEQ multiplex PCR, while TCRdb's copy carries only in-frame clones and drops some. The sample holds 95,000 to 150,000 clones, over 60% seen once. This specimen was CD4+ T cells sorted from blood, taken at week 4, from a patient treated with tofacitinib. The source is a human donor with alopecia areata.

The V gene is TRBV7-6, the J gene TRBJ2-7, with a possible D match to TRBD2 (5 bases). Germline lookup yields CDR1 SGHVS and CDR2 FNYEAQ. The CDR3 runs 12 residues. Trimming removed 5 bases at V and 6 bases at J, with 11 bases between. This CDR3 is CASSQASTEQYF. CDR3 coding DNA: TGTGCCAGCAGCCAAGCTAGCACCGAGCAGTACTTC.

The chain couples TRBV29-1 to TRBJ2-3; 9 bases are a match to TRBD2. Per germline, CDR1 SQVTM and CDR2 ANQGSEA. This CDR3 has 15 amino acids. V dropped 2 bases and J dropped 2; count of bases not matched to a gene: 5. CDR3 nucleotides: TGCAGCGTTGAATATGGCGGGGGGGTCACAGATACGCAGTATTTT. It codes for CSVEYGGGVTDTQYF.

The genes are TRBV27 and TRBJ2-5; D gene unclear. The CDR3 is 13 amino acids. Per germline, CDR1 MNHEY and CDR2 SMNVEV (reference sequence). V lost 3 bases, J lost 5 bases, and 10 bases lay in between. The CDR3 DNA reads TGTGCCAGCAGTTTCAGGTCTGGGGAGACCCAGTACTTC. Amino acid sequence: CASSFRSGETQYF.

Only a few counts were recorded for this clone. V gene TRBV7-2 combines with J gene TRBJ2-5; 10 bases agree with TRBD2. V was pared by 5 bases and J by 5 bases, with 14 bases of the junction left unmatched. The CDR3 length is 17 residues. The germline V gene has CDR1 SGHTA and CDR2 FQGNSA. CDR3 bases: TGTGCCAGCAGCCCCTCCCCCACTAGCGGGGATGGTGAGACCCAGTACTTC. Its translation is CASSPSPTSGDGETQYF.

The V call is TRBV2, the J call TRBJ1-4; 9 bases line up with TRBD1. Germline CDR1 and CDR2: SNHLY and FYNNEI. This CDR3 contains 15 residues. V lost 2 bases, J lost 5 bases, and 3 bases stayed unmatched. CDR3 loop: CASSETGTGNEKLFF. For the CDR3, the DNA is TGTGCCAGCAGTGAAACCGGGACAGGGAATGAAAAACTGTTTTTT.

The rearrangement uses TRBV5-4 and TRBJ2-5; D may correspond to TRBD1 or TRBD2 (6 bases each). From germline, CDR1 is SGHNT and CDR2 YYREEE (reference sequence). This CDR3 contains 15 residues. V lost 4 bases and J 5 bases, leaving 18 bases between the germline ends. The CDR3 loop is CASSPLSGAGETQYF. The DNA of the CDR3 is TGTGCCAGCAGCCCGCTCTCGGGGGCCGGGGAGACCCAGTACTTC.

The sample holds a few counts of this clone. The genes are TRBV14 and TRBJ2-3; tentative D call: TRBD2 (6 bases). The germline CDR1 and CDR2 sequences are SGHDN and FVKESK. This CDR3 has 14 residues. The germline V and J ends were trimmed by 3 bases and 5 bases, with 12 bases remaining between them. The CDR3 DNA reads TGTGCCAGCAGCCACCGGGACTTAAGAGATACGCAGTATTTT. As protein: CASSHRDLRDTQYF.

The chain combines TRBV30 with TRBJ2-1; 7 bases are shared with TRBD1. Germline CDR1 GTSNPN, CDR2 SVGIG (reference sequence). J gave up 7 bases and V 0 bases, and 6 bases lay outside the gene matches. The CDR3 length is 14 residues. Here the CDR3 DNA reads TGTGCCTGGAGTGTTTATCCGGGACAGAATGAGCAGTTCTTC. Its translation: CAWSVYPGQNEQFF.

This clone occurred a few times. This chain joins TRBV5-1 and TRBJ2-5; 10 nucleotides match TRBD1. Germline CDR1 and CDR2: SGHRS and YFSETQ. This CDR3 is 15 amino acids long. J gave up 5 bases and V 4 bases, and 8 bases lay outside the gene matches. Here the CDR3 DNA reads TGCGCCAGCAGCACCGGGACAGGGGCAGGGGAGACCCAGTACTTC. Translated, it gives CASSTGTGAGETQYF.

The CDR3 coding sequence is TGTGCCAGCAGCCGCCCCGGGGGGGATGGGGGCTACACCTTC. Its translation: CASSRPGGDGGYTF. V usage is TRBV27 and J usage is TRBJ1-2; a weak D match, TRBD1 (5 bases). CDR1 and CDR2 from the germline V gene are MNHEY and SMNVEV (reference sequence). Trimming removed 6 bases at V and 8 bases at J, with 19 bases between. The CDR3 totals 14 residues.

V and J are TRBV5-1 and TRBJ2-1; D might be TRBD2 (6 bases). The V gene's germline CDR1 is SGHRS and CDR2 YFSETQ. Trimming shortened V by 7 bases and J by 8 bases, and 13 bases separated the two germline ends. The CDR3 totals 12 residues. CDR3 DNA sequence: TGCGCCAGCGGCCTAGGAGGGGATGAGCAGTTCTTC. Amino acid sequence: CASGLGGDEQFF.

This chain connects TRBV27 to TRBJ2-7, with 10 bases aligning to TRBD1. V lost 2 bases, J lost 3 bases, and 4 bases stayed unmatched. The germline V gene has CDR1 MNHEY and CDR2 SMNVEV (reference sequence). The CDR3 is 15 residues long. CDR3: CASSLRGQGVYEQYF. The CDR3 DNA sequence: TGTGCCAGCAGTTTACGCGGACAGGGGGTCTACGAGCAGTACTTC.

This clone was counted a few times. The chain employs TRBV29-1 and TRBJ2-6; D tentatively reads TRBD1 or TRBD2 (7 bases each). Trimming stripped 2 bases from V and 1 base from J, with 15 bases between. The V gene's germline CDR1 is SQVTM and CDR2 ANQGSEA. The CDR3 covers 17 residues. The CDR3 coding sequence is TGCAGCGTTGAAAACACAGGGGAGGGGTCTGGGGCCAACGTCCTGACTTTC. It translates to CSVENTGEGSGANVLTF.

The chain uses TRBV4-1 and TRBJ2-1; 11 bases align to TRBD2. The CDR3 length is 16 residues. CDR1 and CDR2 from the germline V gene are MGHRA and YSYEKL. V dropped 8 bases and J dropped 1; count of bases not matched to a gene: 7. The chain's CDR3 is CASCSGLAVSYNEQFF. CDR3 nucleotides: TGCGCCAGCTGCTCGGGACTAGCGGTTTCCTACAATGAGCAGTTCTTC.

The chain uses TRBV27 and TRBJ1-2; D remains unclear. Germline V gives CDR1 MNHEY, CDR2 SMNVEV (reference sequence). V gave up 5 bases and J gave up 0 bases, with 16 bases separating them. The CDR3 sequence is 16 residues long. CDR3 DNA sequence: TGTGCCAGCAGTCCGCGAGGCAGGCCCTCTAACTATGGCTACACCTTC. It yields the protein CASSPRGRPSNYGYTF.

The chain is built from TRBV7-2 and TRBJ2-7, with TRBD2 matching over 10 bases. The CDR3 runs to 16 residues. V shed 5 bases, J shed 2 bases, and the junction held 9 bases outside the gene matches. The germline gives CDR1 SGHTA, CDR2 FQGNSA. CDR3 bases: TGTGCCAGCAGCCAAGTAAGGAGCGGGGGGGCCTACGAGCAGTACTTC. Protein sequence: CASSQVRSGGAYEQYF.

This clone is a singleton in its sample. V gene TRBV11-2 combines with J gene TRBJ2-1, with 7 positions matching TRBD2. This CDR3 has 16 residues. With 5 bases clipped from V and 4 bases from J, the junction kept 11 bases outside the gene matches. Germline V gene lookup returns CDR1 SGHAT and CDR2 FQNNGV. Here the CDR3 reads CASSGLLAAGYNEQFF. The CDR3 region has the DNA TGTGCCAGCAGCGGCCTGCTAGCGGCTGGATACAATGAGCAGTTCTTC.

The J gene is TRBJ2-5, the V gene TRBV20-1; no firm D call. In germline, CDR1 is DFQATT, CDR2 SNEGSKA (reference sequence). The CDR3 spans 11 residues. With 3 bases removed from V and 3 bases from J, the gap between germline ends came to 5 bases. The chain's CDR3 is CSASGEETQYF. The CDR3 coding sequence is TGCAGTGCTAGTGGGGAAGAGACCCAGTACTTC.

V usage is TRBV5-1 and J usage is TRBJ2-2; unclear D gene. V gave up 0 bases and J gave up 3 bases, with 3 bases separating them. CDR3 length: 13 residues. Germline CDR1 is SGHRS and CDR2 is YFSETQ. The CDR3 coding sequence is TGCGCCAGCAGCTTGGATGACACCGGGGAGCTGTTTTTT. Its protein is CASSLDDTGELFF. Variable domain in full (rest from reference TRBV5-1 and TRBJ2-2): KAGVTQTPRYLIKTRGQQVTLSCSPISGHRSVSWYQQTPGQGLQFLFEYFSETQRNKGNFPGRFSGRQFSNSRSEMNVSTLELGDSALYLCASSLDDTGELFFGEGSRLTVL.

The chain uses TRBV19 and TRBJ2-7; TRBD2 agrees at 7 bases. CDR1 LNHDA and CDR2 SQIVND come from the germline V gene (reference sequence). V shed 2 bases and J 3 bases; nucleotides not matched to a gene: 7. The CDR3 is 15 amino acids. DNA for the CDR3: TGTGCCAGTAGTATATCCGGCGGGAGAGACTACGAGCAGTACTTC. Translation gives CASSISGGRDYEQYF.

This clone was detected only a few times. The J gene is TRBJ2-5, the V gene TRBV5-1, with D possibly TRBD1 on 6 matching bases. The CDR3 is 16 amino acids. The V end was cut by 0 bases, the J end by 8 bases, with 20 bases between. CDR1 SGHRS and CDR2 YFSETQ come from the germline V gene. CDR3 sequence: CASSLGGTHGRDTQYF. The CDR3 DNA reads TGCGCCAGCAGCTTGGGAGGGACACATGGGCGTGATACCCAGTACTTC.

The V call is TRBV29-1, the J call TRBJ1-5; D perhaps matches TRBD1 (5 bases). The length of the CDR3 is 13 residues. The germline gives CDR1 SQVTM, CDR2 ANQGSEA. Trimming cost V 5 bases and J 5 bases, with 13 bases left between them. This CDR3 reads CSVRTSFDQPQHF. In DNA, the CDR3 is TGCAGCGTTCGGACAAGCTTCGATCAGCCCCAGCATTTT.

The gene calls are TRBV5-1 and TRBJ1-5; D is unclear. Germline-derived CDR1 and CDR2 are SGHRS and YFSETQ. The CDR3 has 13 residues. V lost 2 bases, J lost 5 bases, and 8 bases lay in between. The CDR3 sequence: CASSLARHQPQHF. The DNA of the CDR3 is TGCGCCAGCAGCTTAGCGCGCCATCAGCCCCAGCATTTT.

The chain has TRBV4-2 and TRBJ2-7; 9 bases fit TRBD1. Germline values: CDR1 LGHNA, CDR2 YNFKEQ. The V gene end was trimmed by 0 bases and the J gene end by 2 bases; junction bases not matched to a gene: 8. This CDR3 spans 17 amino acids. DNA of the CDR3: TGTGCCAGCAGCCAAGAAGCGTGGACAGGGGATCCCTACGAGCAGTACTTC. Protein: CASSQEAWTGDPYEQYF.

The CDR3 coding sequence is TGTGCCAGCCAGGCGGGGGTAGGGACAGATACGCAGTATTTT. As protein: CASQAGVGTDTQYF. This sequence joins TRBV28 and TRBJ2-3; TRBD2 agrees at 7 bases. Germline V CDR1 and CDR2: MDHEN, SYDVKM. The CDR3 is made up of 14 amino acids. Trimming at V came to 8 bases and at J to 3 bases, leaving 8 bases not matched to a gene.

The chain links TRBV29-1 to TRBJ2-6, with D hard to call. The CDR3 is 14 residues long. CDR1 SQVTM and CDR2 ANQGSEA come from the germline V gene. V lost 5 bases and J lost 0, with 8 bases in between. In nucleotides, the CDR3 is TGCAGCGTTTCTACCTCCTCTGGGGCCAACGTCCTGACTTTC. Its protein is CSVSTSSGANVLTF.

This clone was detected only a few times. The chain has TRBV9 and TRBJ2-6; D gene unclear. Germline assignment: CDR1 SGDLS and CDR2 YYNGEE. This CDR3 region has 17 residues. V lost 5 bases and J lost 0, with 15 bases in between. In nucleotides, the CDR3 is TGTGCCAGCAGTTATCAGCTCGCCGGCTCTGGGGCCAACGTCCTGACTTTC. Protein: CASSYQLAGSGANVLTF. Supplemented by reference TRBV9 and TRBJ2-6, the full variable domain reads DSGVTQTPKHLITATGQRVTLRCSPRSGDLSVYWYQQSLDQGLQFLIQYYNGEERAKGNILERFSAQQFPDLHSELNLSSLELGDSALYFCASSYQLAGSGANVLTFGAGSRLTVL.

This clone was recorded many times. The chain recombines TRBV4-3 with TRBJ2-3; the match to TRBD2 covers 11 bases. The germline CDR1 and CDR2 sequences are LGHNA and YSLEER. The CDR3 has 20 residues. J lost 0 bases, V lost 0 bases, and 11 bases had no gene match. The CDR3 bases are TGCGCCAGCAGCCAAGATTTAAGACTAGCGGGAAGATCTAGCACAGATACGCAGTATTTT. Its protein product is CASSQDLRLAGRSSTDTQYF.

The rearrangement uses TRBV18 and TRBJ2-7; the D is unclear. CDR3 length equals 11 residues. CDR1 is KGHSH, CDR2 LQKENI, per germline. Trimming shortened V by 5 bases and J by 3 bases, and 5 bases separated the two germline ends. CDR3 sequence: CASSSGYEQYF. Here the CDR3 DNA reads TGTGCCAGCTCATCGGGCTACGAGCAGTACTTC.

Concerning this clone itself: The sample has other DNA sequences that encode this CDR3 too. The rearrangement links TRBV29-1 to TRBJ1-5; D might be TRBD1 (5 bases). Looked up from germline, CDR1 is SQVTM and CDR2 is ANQGSEA. The CDR3 runs to 12 residues. The V and J ends lost 4 bases and 4 bases respectively, with 8 bases between them. The CDR3 nucleotides read TGCAGCGTTGGGGGGGGTAATCAGCCCCAGCATTTT. Its translation: CSVGGGNQPQHF.

The chain couples TRBV19 to TRBJ2-3; TRBD1 is a possible D gene (6 bases). The germline V gene encodes CDR1 LNHDA and CDR2 SQIVND (reference sequence). The CDR3 spans 17 residues. V was trimmed by 4 bases and J by 2 bases, leaving 19 bases between them. In DNA form, the CDR3 reads TGTGCCAGTAGTAAAATCTCGGGACACTCAATCACAGATACGCAGTATTTT. This encodes CASSKISGHSITDTQYF.

This clone showed up just a few times. The chain is built from TRBV5-1 and TRBJ1-5; D perhaps matches TRBD1 (5 bases). Trimming stripped 4 bases from V and 5 bases from J, with 16 bases between. The CDR3 covers 15 residues. Germline CDR1 and CDR2: SGHRS and YFSETQ. The CDR3 region is CASSPLGQPDQPQHF. In DNA, the CDR3 is TGCGCCAGCAGCCCCCTCGGACAACCAGATCAGCCCCAGCATTTT. The entire variable domain, with the rest obtained from reference TRBV5-1 and TRBJ1-5, is as follows: KAGVTQTPRYLIKTRGQQVTLSCSPISGHRSVSWYQQTPGQGLQFLFEYFSETQRNKGNFPGRFSGRQFSNSRSEMNVSTLELGDSALYLCASSPLGQPDQPQHFGDGTRLSIL.